Below, 12 T cell receptor beta chains from the same sample are listed, as sequenced in a study of CD8+ T cells in alopecia areata. Extraction of RNA preceded its reverse transcription into cDNA, which served as the sequencing template. TCRdb's table, derived via immunoSEQ multiplex PCR, lists solely in-frame clones and lacks some. The sample holds 90,000 to 120,000 clones, over 80% seen once. Noted treatment: oral pan-JAK inhibitor, 5-10 mg twice daily. Here the sequenced sample was CD8+ T cells sorted from blood, taken at week 24, from a patient treated with tofacitinib. The origin of the receptors is a human donor with alopecia areata.

The chain recombines TRBV11-2 with TRBJ2-3; 7 nucleotides match TRBD1. Germline CDR1 reads SGHAT; CDR2 reads FQNNGV. V dropped 5 bases and J dropped 0; count of bases not matched to a gene: 5. The CDR3 length is 15 residues. CDR3 coding DNA: TGTGCCAGCAGCCCCGAGGGGGCTAGCACAGATACGCAGTATTTT. Translating gives CASSPEGASTDTQYF. Based on the CDR3 plus reference TRBV11-2 and TRBJ2-3, the full variable domain is EAGVAQSPRYKIIEKRQSVAFWCNPISGHATLYWYQQILGQGPKLLIQFQNNGVVDDSQLPKDRFSAERLKGVDSTLKIQPAKLEDSAVYLCASSPEGASTDTQYFGPGTRLTVL.

The chain links TRBV7-2 to TRBJ2-3; D ambiguous. The CDR3 has 14 residues. V lost 8 bases and J lost 5, with 17 bases in between. CDR1 and CDR2 (germline): SGHTA, FQGNSA. The CDR3 sequence: CASSFGLGGDTQYF. Written as DNA, the CDR3 is TGTGCCAGCTCCTTTGGGCTGGGTGGAGATACGCAGTATTTT.

The chain links TRBV7-9 to TRBJ2-1; 7 bases are a match to TRBD2. The germline V gene encodes CDR1 SEHNR and CDR2 FQNEAQ (reference sequence). V was clipped by 0 bases and J by 6 bases; unmatched bases: 8. The CDR3 totals 16 residues. For the CDR3, the DNA is TGTGCCAGCAGCTTAGCCGCCAGCGGGGAACTCAATGAGCAGTTCTTC. It specifies CASSLAASGELNEQFF.

The table lists this clone with many counts. The chain recombines TRBV19 with TRBJ1-5; D possibly corresponds to TRBD1 (6 bases). The germline V gene encodes CDR1 LNHDA and CDR2 SQIVND (reference sequence). V shed 9 bases and J shed 0 bases, with 12 bases lying between them. CDR3 length equals 14 residues. DNA for the CDR3: TGTGCCAGCGCCGTGACAGGTAGCAATCAGCCCCAGCATTTT. The encoded protein is CASAVTGSNQPQHF.

The chain recombines TRBV4-2 with TRBJ2-3, with unresolved D. Germline V gene sequence: CDR1 LGHNA, CDR2 YNFKEQ. The V end was cut by 0 bases, the J end by 2 bases, with 9 bases between. CDR3 size: 15 residues. CDR3 loop: CASSQDLEATDTQYF. The CDR3 nucleotides read TGTGCCAGCAGCCAAGACCTGGAAGCCACAGATACGCAGTATTTT.

The chain couples TRBV19 to TRBJ2-7; no firm D call. V was cut by 1 base and J by 5 bases, with 9 bases left in between. Germline loops: CDR1 LNHDA, CDR2 SQIVND (reference sequence). CDR3 length: 13 residues. CDR3: CASSIGGFNEQYF. Written as DNA, the CDR3 is TGTGCCAGTAGTATAGGAGGATTCAACGAGCAGTACTTC.

This chain uses TRBV5-1 with TRBJ1-4; the D is unclear. Germline lookup yields CDR1 SGHRS and CDR2 YFSETQ. V lost 0 bases and J 7 bases, leaving 4 bases between the germline ends. The CDR3 loop spans 12 amino acids. The CDR3 coding sequence is TGCGCCAGCAGCTTGGACAGTGAAAAACTGTTTTTT. Translation: CASSLDSEKLFF. Full variable domain (remainder filled in from reference TRBV5-1 and TRBJ1-4): KAGVTQTPRYLIKTRGQQVTLSCSPISGHRSVSWYQQTPGQGLQFLFEYFSETQRNKGNFPGRFSGRQFSNSRSEMNVSTLELGDSALYLCASSLDSEKLFFGSGTQLSVL.

This sequence joins TRBV4-3 and TRBJ1-4; D perhaps matches TRBD1 (6 bases). CDR1 LGHNA and CDR2 YSLEER come from the germline V gene. The V and J ends lost 0 bases and 0 bases respectively, with 14 bases between them. The CDR3 has 18 residues. CDR3 nucleotide sequence: TGCGCCAGCAGCCAAGATTGGGCAGGGGCCTCAACTAATGAAAAACTGTTTTTT. Encoded protein: CASSQDWAGASTNEKLFF.

V and J are TRBV6-6 and TRBJ2-1; D gene unclear. The length of the CDR3 is 13 residues. V was trimmed by 2 bases and J by 5 bases, leaving 7 bases between them. In germline, CDR1 is MNHNY, CDR2 SVGAGI (reference sequence). DNA for the CDR3: TGTGCCAGCAGTTACCATCCCAACAATGAGCAGTTCTTC. The encoded protein is CASSYHPNNEQFF.

On this clone itself: The junction departs from germline at one end; a sequencing error may be responsible. The chain links TRBV7-7 to TRBJ2-2, with D possibly called TRBD1 or TRBD2 (5 bases each). Germline loops: CDR1 SSHAT, CDR2 FNYEAQ (reference sequence). This CDR3 spans 14 amino acids. In nucleotides, the CDR3 is TGTGCTAGCAGCCCCGGGACCCTCACCGGGGAGCTGTTTTTT. This gives the protein CASSPGTLTGELFF.

CDR3 nucleotide sequence: TGTGCCAGCGGGGGACCAGGGACCAATCAGCCCCAGCATTTT. It codes for CASGGPGTNQPQHF. This sequence joins TRBV6-1 and TRBJ1-5; D may be TRBD1 (5 bases). Germline CDR1 reads MNHNS; CDR2 reads SASEGT. The CDR3 covers 14 residues. The V end lost 8 bases, the J end lost 3 bases, and 14 bases lay between the germline ends.

The J gene is TRBJ2-1, the V gene TRBV6-5; D gene ambiguous. The CDR3 sequence is 15 residues long. Trimming cost V 2 bases and J 7 bases, with 15 bases left between them. The germline gives CDR1 MNHEY, CDR2 SVGAGI. The CDR3 region has the DNA TGTGCCAGCAGTTACGGAGCCGGTGTACTGAATGAGCAGTTCTTC. Encoded protein: CASSYGAGVLNEQFF.